The 8 T cell receptor beta chains presented below share a single source sample, sequenced in a study of CD8 T cells in Susac syndrome. After extraction with the RNeasy kit, roughly 0.45 to 1 ug of the RNA was reverse transcribed using random hexamers. A single record per CDR3 protein comes from TCRdb applying MiXCR to the immunoSEQ multiplex PCR reads. This repertoire shows a few hundred thousand distinct CDR3 sequences, 92% found once; its top ten account for approximately 0.065%. Sequencing was carried out using CD4+ T cells from PBMCs. The receptors were gathered from a human donor with multiple sclerosis.

The genes are TRBV7-9 and TRBJ1-2, with D possibly being TRBD1 (6 bases). CDR1 SEHNR and CDR2 FQNEAQ come from the germline V gene (reference sequence). The CDR3 has 13 residues. Trimming cost V 5 bases and J 1 base, with 8 bases left between them. CDR3 sequence: CASSRTDNYGYTF. The CDR3 coding sequence is TGTGCCAGCAGCCGGACAGATAACTATGGCTACACCTTC. Variable domain in full (rest from reference TRBV7-9 and TRBJ1-2): DTGVSQNPRHKITKRGQNVTFRCDPISEHNRLYWYRQTLGQGPEFLTYFQNEAQLEKSRLLSDRFSAERPKGSFSTLEIQRTEQGDSAMYLCASSRTDNYGYTFGSGTRLTVV.

The chain recombines TRBV24-1 with TRBJ2-3; 7 bases agree with TRBD1. The ends lost 4 bases at V and 3 bases at J; junction bases unmatched: 12. Germline V gene sequence: CDR1 KGHDR, CDR2 SFDVKD. The CDR3 consists of 17 residues. The CDR3 DNA reads as TGTGCCACCAGTGAGTCGACAGGGCCCAACATTACAGATACGCAGTATTTT. As protein: CATSESTGPNITDTQYF.

This sequence joins TRBV5-4 and TRBJ2-3; a possible D gene is TRBD2 (6 bases). This CDR3 region has 15 residues. Germline-derived CDR1 and CDR2 are SGHNT and YYREEE (reference sequence). The ends were cut back, 2 bases at V and 4 bases at J, with 14 bases in the middle. The CDR3 region is CASSLLVSGADTQYF. Written as DNA, the CDR3 is TGTGCCAGCAGCTTACTAGTCTCGGGGGCAGATACGCAGTATTTT.

CDR3 nucleotides: TGCAGCGTTGTAGTGGATGGGGGGACCCTCCACTTT. Residues: CSVVVDGGTLHF. The chain uses TRBV29-1 and TRBJ1-6; the D gene is possibly TRBD1 (5 bases). The germline V and J ends were trimmed by 4 bases and 14 bases, with 15 bases remaining between them. Germline-derived CDR1 and CDR2 are SQVTM and ANQGSEA. There are 12 residues in the CDR3.

The chain uses TRBV13 and TRBJ2-1; tentatively, D is TRBD2 (5 bases). V lost 0 bases to trimming and J lost 4 bases, with 10 bases between them. Germline CDR1 reads PRHDT; CDR2 reads FYEKMQ (reference sequence). The length of the CDR3 is 15 residues. CDR3 nucleotides: TGTGCCAGCAGCTTAGGGGACTTGCCTTACAATGAGCAGTTCTTC. It translates to CASSLGDLPYNEQFF.

V and J are TRBV5-1 and TRBJ2-7, with 10 bases fitting TRBD1. Germline values: CDR1 SGHRS, CDR2 YFSETQ. CDR3 length equals 16 residues. Germline trimming cut 2 bases from V and 6 bases from J; bases unmatched to any gene: 11. The CDR3 DNA sequence: TGCGCCAGCAGCTTTGGGCCCGGGACAGGGGCAGCCGAGCAGTACTTC. This gives the protein CASSFGPGTGAAEQYF.

This chain connects TRBV7-2 to TRBJ2-2; TRBD1 matches at 9 bases. Germline CDR1 reads SGHTA; CDR2 reads FQGNSA. Trimming took 2 bases from V and 5 from J; bases not matched to a gene: 3. CDR3 length: 15 residues. The CDR3 DNA sequence: TGTGCCAGCAGCTTAAGGACAGGGGAAACCGGGGAGCTGTTTTTT. It codes for CASSLRTGETGELFF.

V gene TRBV20-1 combines with J gene TRBJ1-1; the match to TRBD1 covers 7 bases. This CDR3 has 15 residues. Germline trimming cut 2 bases from V and 0 bases from J; bases unmatched to any gene: 6. Germline CDR1 is DFQATT and CDR2 is SNEGSKA (reference sequence). The CDR3 region has the DNA TGCAGTGCTAGAACGGAGGGGGCACTGAACACTGAAGCTTTCTTT. This sequence encodes CSARTEGALNTEAFF.